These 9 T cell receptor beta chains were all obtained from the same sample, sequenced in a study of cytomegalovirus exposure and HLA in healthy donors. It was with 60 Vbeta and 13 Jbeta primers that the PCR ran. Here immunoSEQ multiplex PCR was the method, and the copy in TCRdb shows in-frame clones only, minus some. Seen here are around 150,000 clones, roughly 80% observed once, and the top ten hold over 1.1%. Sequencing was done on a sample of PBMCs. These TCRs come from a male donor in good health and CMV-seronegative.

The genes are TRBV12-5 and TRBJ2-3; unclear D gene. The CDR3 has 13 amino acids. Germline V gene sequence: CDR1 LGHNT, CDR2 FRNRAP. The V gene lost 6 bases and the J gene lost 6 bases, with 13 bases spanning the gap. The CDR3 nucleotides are TGTGCTAGTGGACTACGGCCCCCGGATACGCAGTATTTT. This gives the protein CASGLRPPDTQYF.

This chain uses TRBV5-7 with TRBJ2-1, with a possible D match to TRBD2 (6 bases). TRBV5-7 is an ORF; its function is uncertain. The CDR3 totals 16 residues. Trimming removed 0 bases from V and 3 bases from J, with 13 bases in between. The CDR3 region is CASSLVGGTLYNEQFF. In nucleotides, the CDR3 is TGTGCCAGCAGCTTGGTGGGCGGGACCCTCTACAATGAGCAGTTCTTC.

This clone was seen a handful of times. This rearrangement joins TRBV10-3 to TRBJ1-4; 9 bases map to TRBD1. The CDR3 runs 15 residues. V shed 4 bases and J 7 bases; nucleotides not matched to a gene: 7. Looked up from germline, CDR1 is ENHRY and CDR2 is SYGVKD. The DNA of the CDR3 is TGTGCCATCAGTGGACGGGGGGACAGGGTTGAAAAACTGTTTTTT. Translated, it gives CAISGRGDRVEKLFF.

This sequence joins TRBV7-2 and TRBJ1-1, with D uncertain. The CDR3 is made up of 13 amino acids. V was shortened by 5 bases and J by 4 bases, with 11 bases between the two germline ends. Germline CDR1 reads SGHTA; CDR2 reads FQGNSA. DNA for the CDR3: TGTGCCAGCAGCGCGGACTGGGCCACTGAAGCTTTCTTT. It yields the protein CASSADWATEAFF. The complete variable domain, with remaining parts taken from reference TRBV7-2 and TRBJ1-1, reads GAGVSQSPSNKVTEKGKDVELRCDPISGHTALYWYRQSLGQGLEFLIYFQGNSAPDKSGLPSDRFSAERTGGSVSTLTIQRTQQEDSAVYLCASSADWATEAFFGQGTRLTVV.

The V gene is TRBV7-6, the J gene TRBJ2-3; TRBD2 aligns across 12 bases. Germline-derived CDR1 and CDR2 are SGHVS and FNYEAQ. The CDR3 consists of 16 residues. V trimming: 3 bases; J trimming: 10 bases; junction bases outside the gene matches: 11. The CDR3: CASSFPLTSGGVPQYF. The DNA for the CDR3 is TGTGCCAGCAGCTTCCCTTTGACTAGCGGGGGCGTTCCGCAGTATTTT.

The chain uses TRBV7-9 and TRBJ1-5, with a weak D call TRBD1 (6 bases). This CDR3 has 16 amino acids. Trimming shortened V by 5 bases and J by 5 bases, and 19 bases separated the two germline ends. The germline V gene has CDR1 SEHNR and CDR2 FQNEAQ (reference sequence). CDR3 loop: CASSRSGTKGHQPQHF. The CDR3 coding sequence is TGTGCCAGCAGCAGGTCCGGGACAAAGGGGCATCAGCCCCAGCATTTT. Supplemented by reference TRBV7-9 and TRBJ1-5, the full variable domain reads DTGVSQNPRHKITKRGQNVTFRCDPISEHNRLYWYRQTLGQGPEFLTYFQNEAQLEKSRLLSDRFSAERPKGSFSTLEIQRTEQGDSAMYLCASSRSGTKGHQPQHFGDGTRLSIL.

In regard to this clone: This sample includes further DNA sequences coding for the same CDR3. The CDR3 sequence is CASSRSTDTQYF. CDR3 bases: TGTGCCAGCAGCCGTAGCACAGATACGCAGTATTTT. J is TRBJ2-3 and V is TRBV28; D is uncertain. The germline V and J ends were trimmed by 6 bases and 0 bases, with 4 bases remaining between them. Germline V lookup: CDR1 MDHEN, CDR2 SYDVKM. This CDR3 region has 12 residues.

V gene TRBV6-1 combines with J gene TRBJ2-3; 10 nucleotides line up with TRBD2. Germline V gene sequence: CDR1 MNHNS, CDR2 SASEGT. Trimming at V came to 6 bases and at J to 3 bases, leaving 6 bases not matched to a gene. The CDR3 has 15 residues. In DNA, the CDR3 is TGTGCCAGCAGGGCTAGCGGGAGTGGAACAGATACGCAGTATTTT. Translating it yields CASRASGSGTDTQYF.

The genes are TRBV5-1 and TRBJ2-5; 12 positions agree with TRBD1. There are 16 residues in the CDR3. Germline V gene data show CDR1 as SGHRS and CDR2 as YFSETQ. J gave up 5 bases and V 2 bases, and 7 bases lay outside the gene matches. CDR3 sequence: CASSFGTGGGQETQYF. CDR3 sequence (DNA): TGCGCCAGCAGCTTTGGGACAGGGGGCGGACAGGAGACCCAGTACTTC.